This TCR beta chain was captured in a study of blood T cell repertoires in COVID-19. Study details: Sources were T cells, B-cell-depleted T cells, or PBMCs; the material itself was cDNA or gDNA.

Germline loops: CDR1 SGHRS, CDR2 YFSETQ. The CDR3 runs 17 residues. The V gene end was trimmed by 3 bases and the J gene end by 6 bases; junction bases not matched to a gene: 11. Per the authors' pipeline: Amplification of reference gene primers was used by the study to estimate nucleated cell counts. Produced via immunoSEQ multiplex PCR; TCRdb's table is partial and in-frame only. Clone size and V and J calls were adopted from that table, with D and trimming inferred from the DNA. This table holds roughly 80,000 clones, approximately 80% found once. The TCR originated in a human donor in a cohort sampled during active COVID-19. Specimen: peripheral blood. The rearrangement joins TRBV5-1 to TRBJ1-6, with 8 bases fitting TRBD1. The DNA of the CDR3 is TGCGCCAGCAGCTCCCCTCGGACAGGGACCGGTAATTCACCCCTCCACTTT. It translates to CASSSPRTGTGNSPLHF.